The T cell receptor beta chain under discussion was sequenced for a study of blood T cell repertoires in COVID-19. Study details: Acute-phase and convalescent COVID-19 samples originated in the United States, Italy and Spain. T cells, B-cell-depleted T cells, or PBMCs supplied cDNA or gDNA.

Authors' data handling: How many nucleated cells were present was estimated from reference gene primer amplification. The protocol was immunoSEQ multiplex PCR, while the TCRdb copy is restricted to in-frame clones and leaves out a portion. V and J calls and clone size are copied from that table; D and trimming were computed from the DNA. This repertoire shows around 99,000 clones, just over 90% found once; its top ten account for around 5%. This CDR3 has 15 amino acids. Germline CDR1 SQVTM, CDR2 ANQGSEA. The V end was cut by 4 bases, the J end by 3 bases, with 18 bases between. The sample taken for sequencing was peripheral blood. The sequence derives from a man in his fifties or sixties with acute or convalescent COVID-19. The V gene is TRBV29-1, the J gene TRBJ1-1; no definite D call. CDR3 coding DNA: TGCAGCGTTGTAAATTATTTATACCAGGACACTGAAGCTTTCTTT. It is translated as CSVVNYLYQDTEAFF.